Listed below are T cell receptor beta chains from one sample, sequenced in a study of CD4 T cells in relation to SARS-CoV-2 and coronaviruses. Only in-frame clones appear in the TCRdb table, and some are missing; sequencing was by immunoSEQ multiplex PCR. The sample comprises some 11,000 clones, 70% to 85% of which are singletons, and roughly 18% rests with the top ten. The antigens for these receptors are not known. Sequences were obtained from CD4+ T cells from PBMCs, cultured in vitro. Receptor source: a human donor in good health. The conserved cysteine and the conserved F or W are not part of the CDR3 here. Clone size, where shown, is once, few, many, or a class for clones that have expanded.

J	V	size	CDR3
TRBJ2-3	TRBV19	few	ASSIGGPSTDTQY
TRBJ2-3	TRBV6-2/TRBV6-3	.	ASSSRDRAIDTQY
TRBJ1-5	TRBV7-2	few	ASSPQGGHSNQPQH
TRBJ1-1	TRBV7-9	.	ASRGRWEATETF
TRBJ1-3	TRBV11-2	.	ASSLVGSGNTIY
TRBJ2-2	TRBV4-3	.	ASSTKLPGQGSGELF
TRBJ1-2	TRBV2	once	ASSEAEINYGYT
TRBJ2-1	TRBV4-3	.	ASSQVGGGYNEQF
TRBJ2-4	TRBV29-1	.	SVESRVGQNIQY
TRBJ1-2	TRBV29-1	.	SVEARRQGVYGYT
TRBJ2-5	TRBV9	.	ASSWSVGDRVEETQY
TRBJ2-7	TRBV5-4	.	ASHSLAGDPSDEQY
TRBJ1-4	TRBV18	.	ASSPRKTEEKLF
TRBJ2-7	TRBV20-1	few	SARDLYEQY
TRBJ2-1	TRBV7-9	.	ASSWDIAGGNEQF
TRBJ2-5	TRBV3-1/TRBV3-2	.	ASSQEGTAQETQY